This entry lists 2 T cell receptor beta chains sequenced from one sample in a study of T cells in Graves' hyperthyroidism and ophthalmopathy. Amplified regions were TCR beta CDR3 sequences from RNA transcripts. First-round RT-PCR with HTBI primers amplified the TCR CDR3 region. TCRdb analysed the multiplex PCR reads with MiXCR anew, one entry per CDR3 protein. The sample records about 420,000 distinct CDR3 sequences, 15% to 18% being singletons. Material: blood. The receptor set was obtained from a woman under 30 with Graves' hyperthyroidism.

This clonotype was seen repeatedly, ten times or more. The J gene is TRBJ2-2, the V gene TRBV5-1, with 13 bases aligning to TRBD2. The germline V gene encodes CDR1 SGHRS and CDR2 YFSETQ. V lost 3 bases, J lost 4 bases, and 6 bases stayed unmatched. There are 17 residues in the CDR3. CDR3 DNA sequence: TGCGCCAGCAGCTCGTCCGGGACTAGCGGGACCACCGGGGAGCTGTTTTTT. This sequence encodes CASSSSGTSGTTGELFF.

At least ten counts were recorded for this clonotype. The rearrangement joins TRBV6-2 or TRBV6-3 to TRBJ2-7; 12 bases fit TRBD2. Germline CDR1 MNHEY, CDR2 SVGEGT. The trim removed 0 bases at V and 6 bases at J, leaving 6 bases unmatched. CDR3 size: 16 residues. The CDR3 DNA reads as TGTGCCAGCAGTTACTCATCGACTAGCGGGGGACTCGAGCAGTACTTC. This codes for CASSYSSTSGGLEQYF.